Presented here are 11 T cell receptor beta chains from one specimen sequenced in a study of shared clonotypes between healthy human individuals. Clones were sequenced by immunoSEQ multiplex PCR, and TCRdb holds only the in-frame ones, with some missing. The sample lists about 2.3 million clones; under 95% were seen once. The sample comprised naive CD4+ T cells from PBMCs. Regarding subset: CD45RA+ positively selected. Every receptor here comes from a man aged 18 to 30 in good health. Some clones in this sample may be carry-over from other donors' samples.

The genes are TRBV7-8 and TRBJ1-6, with D maybe TRBD1 (5 bases). Germline V gene sequence: CDR1 SGHVS, CDR2 FQNEAQ. V lost 1 base and J 10 bases, leaving 11 bases between the germline ends. There are 14 residues in the CDR3. The CDR3 protein is CASSLGGTDSPLHF. CDR3 sequence (DNA): TGTGCCAGCAGCTTAGGAGGGACTGACTCACCCCTCCACTTT. Together with reference TRBV7-8 and TRBJ1-6, the CDR3 gives the full variable domain: GAGVSQSPRYKVAKRGQDVALRCDPISGHVSLFWYQQALGQGPEFLTYFQNEAQLDKSGLPSDRFFAERPEGSVSTLKIQRTQQEDSAVYLCASSLGGTDSPLHFGNGTRLTVT.

The chain uses TRBV28 and TRBJ2-7, with a possible D match to TRBD1 (5 bases). The CDR3 is 14 amino acids. The germline CDR1 and CDR2 sequences are MDHEN and SYDVKM. With 5 bases removed from V and 3 bases from J, the gap between germline ends came to 14 bases. The CDR3 spells CASSGLRQYYEQYF. As DNA, the CDR3 is TGTGCCAGCAGTGGCCTACGACAGTACTACGAGCAGTACTTC.

The J gene is TRBJ2-7, the V gene TRBV6-5; the D gene could be TRBD1 or TRBD2 (5 bases each). Between the trimmed V and J ends, which lost 2 bases and 5 bases, there was a span of 10 bases. Germline lookup yields CDR1 MNHEY and CDR2 SVGAGI. This CDR3 contains 13 residues. The chain's CDR3 is CASSYQSGHEQYF. The CDR3 DNA follows: TGTGCCAGCAGTTACCAGTCGGGGCACGAGCAGTACTTC.

This chain connects TRBV28 to TRBJ2-7; TRBD1 matches at 7 bases. There are 15 residues in the CDR3. V lost 6 bases, J lost 2 bases, and 10 bases stayed unmatched. The V gene's germline CDR1 is MDHEN and CDR2 SYDVKM. CDR3 nucleotides: TGTGCCAGCAGATTTGGCCGGGACAGCGCCTACGAGCAGTACTTC. It codes for CASRFGRDSAYEQYF.

The genes are TRBV28 and TRBJ1-2; unclear D gene. The CDR3 is 11 amino acids. CDR1 is MDHEN, CDR2 SYDVKM, per germline. With 4 bases removed from V and 4 bases from J, the gap between germline ends came to 4 bases. The CDR3, as DNA: TGTGCCAGCAGTTGGGGCTATGGCTACACCTTC. Translation: CASSWGYGYTF.

Comments on this clone: Within the sample, other DNA sequences also encode this same CDR3. V and J are TRBV28 and TRBJ2-7; D is uncertain. The CDR3 runs to 11 residues. Germline-derived CDR1 and CDR2 are MDHEN and SYDVKM. V was clipped by 7 bases and J by 1 base, with 5 bases between them. The CDR3 region is CASISSYEQYF. The CDR3 DNA reads as TGTGCCAGCATTTCTTCCTACGAGCAGTACTTC. The full variable domain, rest sourced from reference TRBV28 and TRBJ2-7, is DVKVTQSSRYLVKRTGEKVFLECVQDMDHENMFWYRQDPGLGLRLIYFSYDVKMKEKGDIPEGYSVSREKKERFSLILESASTNQTSMYLCASISSYEQYFGPGTRLTVT.

V and J are TRBV28 and TRBJ2-7; D is perhaps TRBD2 (6 bases). The CDR3 is 13 amino acids. V was pared by 7 bases and J by 3 bases, with 13 bases between. Germline V gene sequence: CDR1 MDHEN, CDR2 SYDVKM. In nucleotides, the CDR3 is TGTGCCAGCACCGGAGGGCAGGACTACGAGCAGTACTTC. Its protein product is CASTGGQDYEQYF. Supplemented by reference TRBV28 and TRBJ2-7, the full variable domain reads DVKVTQSSRYLVKRTGEKVFLECVQDMDHENMFWYRQDPGLGLRLIYFSYDVKMKEKGDIPEGYSVSREKKERFSLILESASTNQTSMYLCASTGGQDYEQYFGPGTRLTVT.

V usage is TRBV10-3 and J usage is TRBJ2-5; 12 nucleotides line up with TRBD2. The V gene end was trimmed by 9 bases and the J gene end by 5 bases; junction bases not matched to a gene: 4. CDR1 and CDR2 from the germline V gene are ENHRY and SYGVKD. This CDR3 contains 13 residues. CDR3 nucleotide sequence: TGTGCCATATCCGGGACTAGCGGGGAGACCCAGTACTTC. The encoded protein is CAISGTSGETQYF.

This clone was detected only once. This rearrangement joins TRBV30 to TRBJ1-4, with a possible D match to TRBD1 (6 bases). Germline V gives CDR1 GTSNPN, CDR2 SVGIG (reference sequence). Between the trimmed V and J ends, which lost 4 bases and 7 bases, there was a span of 16 bases. The CDR3 is 14 residues long. DNA of the CDR3: TGTGCCTGGAACATGAGGGGGTTTAGTGAAAAACTGTTTTTT. Protein sequence: CAWNMRGFSEKLFF.

This chain connects TRBV7-9 to TRBJ1-1; tentative D call: TRBD1 (5 bases). Trimming left V 5 bases short and J 2 bases short, with 15 bases between. There are 15 residues in the CDR3. Germline CDR1 reads SEHNR; CDR2 reads FQNEAQ (reference sequence). CDR3 in DNA: TGTGCCAGCAGCCGTGGGGGAACTTCAAACACTGAAGCTTTCTTT. Amino acids: CASSRGGTSNTEAFF.

The chain carries TRBV7-8 and TRBJ2-3; 7 nucleotides line up with TRBD1. CDR1 SGHVS and CDR2 FQNEAQ come from the germline V gene. The CDR3 is 15 amino acids. The ends lost 2 bases at V and 3 bases at J; junction bases unmatched: 5. CDR3 amino acids: CASSLRQGRTDTQYF. The CDR3, as DNA: TGTGCCAGCAGCTTACGACAGGGAAGGACAGATACGCAGTATTTT.